This entry lists 17 T cell receptor beta chains sequenced from one sample in a study of T cells in Graves' hyperthyroidism and ophthalmopathy. Amplification of TCR beta CDR3 regions used RNA as the template. HTBI primers drove first-round RT-PCR of the TCR CDR3. TCRdb fed the multiplex PCR reads into MiXCR, producing one record per CDR3 protein. The sample shows about 640,000 distinct CDR3 sequences, more than 14% of them seen only once. The sequencing input was blood. These receptors originate from a woman aged 50 to 60 with Graves' ophthalmopathy.

This clonotype appeared many times. The J gene is TRBJ2-1, the V gene TRBV2; 10 bases match TRBD2. The CDR3 runs to 18 residues. V shed 4 bases and J 8 bases; nucleotides not matched to a gene: 17. Germline lookup yields CDR1 SNHLY and CDR2 FYNNEI. The CDR3 nucleotides are TGTGCCAGCAGTGTATACAGCCCCCCAGCGGGAGGGGTGGATGAGCAGTTCTTC. This translates into CASSVYSPPAGGVDEQFF.

The chain has TRBV19 and TRBJ1-5, with D perhaps TRBD1 (6 bases). Germline values: CDR1 LNHDA, CDR2 SQIVND (reference sequence). The CDR3 runs to 14 residues. The germline V and J ends were trimmed by 3 bases and 4 bases, with 10 bases remaining between them. The CDR3 loop reads CASSMRTANQPQHF. CDR3 DNA sequence: TGTGCCAGTAGTATGAGGACAGCAAATCAGCCCCAGCATTTT.

This clonotype has a count of ten or more. At one boundary the junction diverges from the germline segment, which might be a read error. The J gene is TRBJ2-1, the V gene TRBV7-7; possible D gene TRBD1, 6 bases. CDR1 SSHAT and CDR2 FNYEAQ come from the germline V gene (reference sequence). CDR3 size: 13 residues. CDR3 DNA sequence: TGTGCTAGCAGCCCCGGACAGATCAATGAGCAGTTCTTC. Translated, it gives CASSPGQINEQFF.

The V and J genes are TRBV20-1 and TRBJ2-1, with 11 bases matching TRBD2. CDR3 length: 17 amino acids. The V and J ends lost 5 bases and 6 bases, in that order; junction bases with no gene match: 15. Germline-derived CDR1 and CDR2 are DFQATT and SNEGSKA (reference sequence). Here the CDR3 reads CSAQAGGLAGGPNEQFF. The CDR3, as DNA: TGCAGTGCTCAGGCAGGGGGCTTAGCGGGAGGGCCCAATGAGCAGTTCTTC.

In its sample, this clonotype was seen many times. V is TRBV6-1 and J is TRBJ2-2; no reliable D call. Between the trimmed V and J ends, which lost 1 base and 6 bases, there was a span of 9 bases. CDR1 and CDR2 (germline): MNHNS, SASEGT. This CDR3 contains 14 residues. CDR3 in DNA: TGTGCCAGCAGTGAAGAGGTCATCCCCGGGGAGCTGTTTTTT. It translates to CASSEEVIPGELFF.

This clonotype has at least ten counts. The chain employs TRBV2 and TRBJ1-2; D remains unclear. The CDR3 covers 14 residues. Germline V gene sequence: CDR1 SNHLY, CDR2 FYNNEI. V was cut by 4 bases and J by 8 bases, with 17 bases left in between. The CDR3 coding sequence is TGTGCCAGCAGTGTTCCTACTTCCGGAAGAGGCTACACCTTC. As protein: CASSVPTSGRGYTF.

This clonotype was picked up many times. In DNA, the CDR3 is TGTGCCAGCAGTTTAGGGTATTACAGCGGGAGGGCCACCTACAATGAGCAGTTCTTC. Translation gives CASSLGYYSGRATYNEQFF. The genes are TRBV28 and TRBJ2-1, with 10 bases matching TRBD2. The V segment lost 2 bases and the J segment 2 bases; nucleotides outside the gene matches: 12. The CDR3 sequence is 19 residues long. Germline CDR1 MDHEN, CDR2 SYDVKM.

The V gene is TRBV20-1, the J gene TRBJ2-3, with TRBD2 identical over 13 bases. The CDR3 contains 16 residues. V dropped 0 bases and J dropped 6; count of bases not matched to a gene: 6. CDR1 is DFQATT and CDR2 is SNEGSKA in the germline V gene (reference sequence). The CDR3 loop reads CSAREPTSGRADTQYF. In DNA form, the CDR3 reads TGCAGTGCTAGAGAACCTACTAGCGGGAGGGCCGATACGCAGTATTTT.

This clonotype was counted only a few times. The CDR3 loop is CASSQTVTGELFF. The CDR3 region has the DNA TGTGCCAGCAGCCAGACAGTCACCGGGGAGCTGTTTTTT. The genes are TRBV14 and TRBJ2-2, with a possible D match to TRBD1 (5 bases). The CDR3 is 13 amino acids. Germline loops: CDR1 SGHDN, CDR2 FVKESK. The V gene lost 3 bases and the J gene lost 4 bases, with 6 bases spanning the gap.

On this clonotype itself: A read error may be the cause here, since a much bigger clone is one base away. The chain combines TRBV27 with TRBJ1-5; possible D gene TRBD1, 5 bases. V lost 7 bases and J lost 1, with 14 bases in between. In germline, CDR1 is MNHEY, CDR2 SMNVEV (reference sequence). CDR3 size: 15 residues. The CDR3 region has the DNA TGTGCCAGCACTCAAGACGGGGACAGCAATCAGCCCCAGCATTTT. It is translated as CASTQDGDSNQPQHF.

This clonotype was observed at least ten times. The V call is TRBV7-3, the J call TRBJ2-1, with D possibly matching TRBD2 (6 bases). This CDR3 is built from 15 residues. Germline V gives CDR1 SGHTA, CDR2 FQGTGA. Deletions cut 0 bases from V and 5 bases from J, with 11 bases between. The CDR3 DNA sequence: TGTGCCAGCAGCTTAACCCGGGACTCGAACAATGAGCAGTTCTTC. Amino acid sequence: CASSLTRDSNNEQFF. The full variable domain, rest sourced from reference TRBV7-3 and TRBJ2-1, is GAGVSQTPSNKVTEKGKYVELRCDPISGHTALYWYRQSLGQGPEFLIYFQGTGAADDSGLPNDRFFAVRPEGSVSTLKIQRTERGDSAVYLCASSLTRDSNNEQFFGPGTRLTVL.

Comments on this clonotype: This clone may be a read error of a much larger clone one base away. This chain uses TRBV15 with TRBJ2-2; 7 bases are a match to TRBD1. The germline V gene encodes CDR1 LNHNV and CDR2 YYDKDF (reference sequence). The CDR3 has 14 amino acids. Trimming removed 6 bases from V and 0 bases from J; junction bases left unmatched: 1. The CDR3 loop reads CATRQGTNTGELFF. CDR3 sequence (DNA): TGTGCCACCAGACAGGGGACGAACACCGGGGAGCTGTTTTTT. Supplemented by reference TRBV15 and TRBJ2-2, the full variable domain reads DAMVIQNPRYQVTQFGKPVTLSCSQTLNHNVMYWYQQKSSQAPKLLFHYYDKDFNNEADTPDNFQSRRPNTSFCFLDIRSPGLGDTAMYLCATRQGTNTGELFFGEGSRLTVL.

This clonotype was counted ten times or more. The chain has TRBV5-6 and TRBJ1-4, with 7 positions matching TRBD1. Germline V gives CDR1 SGHDT, CDR2 YYEEEE. The trim removed 0 bases at V and 7 bases at J, leaving 6 bases unmatched. This CDR3 is 15 amino acids long. The CDR3 sequence: CASSLEDRAGEKLFF. The CDR3 DNA sequence: TGTGCCAGCAGCTTGGAAGACAGGGCCGGTGAAAAACTGTTTTTT.

The chain employs TRBV25-1 and TRBJ1-4; tentative D call: TRBD1 (6 bases). This CDR3 has 13 amino acids. V dropped 7 bases and J dropped 6 bases, with 12 bases sitting between them. The germline gives CDR1 MGHDK, CDR2 SYGVNS. The DNA for the CDR3 is TGTGCCAGCAAGGGAGGGGGGTATGAAAAACTGTTTTTT. It codes for CASKGGGYEKLFF. Full variable domain (outside the CDR3, taken from reference TRBV25-1 and TRBJ1-4): EADIYQTPRYLVIGTGKKITLECSQTMGHDKMYWYQQDPGMELHLIHYSYGVNSTEKGDLSSESTVSRIRTEHFPLTLESARPSHTSQYLCASKGGGYEKLFFGSGTQLSVL.

This clonotype was seen only a few times. V is TRBV27 and J is TRBJ1-1; 10 nucleotides match TRBD1. With 5 bases clipped from V and 4 bases from J, the junction kept 7 bases outside the gene matches. Germline lookup yields CDR1 MNHEY and CDR2 SMNVEV (reference sequence). The CDR3 covers 15 residues. The CDR3 sequence: CASSVDRGYRTEAFF. CDR3 sequence (DNA): TGTGCCAGCAGTGTGGACAGGGGGTATCGCACTGAAGCTTTCTTT.

V gene TRBV3-2 combines with J gene TRBJ2-7; the table's D call TRBD2 went unverified against the DNA. TRBV3-2 corresponds to a pseudogene. This CDR3 comprises 19 residues. As DNA, the CDR3 is TGTGCCAGCAGCCAAGCATCGCAAAGACAGGCCCCTCTATCTCACGAGCAGTACTTC. Protein: CASSQASQRQAPLSHEQYF.

This clonotype was observed many times. The genes are TRBV15 and TRBJ2-1, with 8 positions matching TRBD2. Germline-derived CDR1 and CDR2 are LNHNV and YYDKDF (reference sequence). Germline trimming cut 0 bases from V and 2 bases from J; bases unmatched to any gene: 6. This CDR3 is built from 17 residues. CDR3 loop: CATSREGAGGTYNEQFF. The CDR3 DNA follows: TGTGCCACCAGCAGAGAGGGGGCGGGAGGTACCTACAATGAGCAGTTCTTC.